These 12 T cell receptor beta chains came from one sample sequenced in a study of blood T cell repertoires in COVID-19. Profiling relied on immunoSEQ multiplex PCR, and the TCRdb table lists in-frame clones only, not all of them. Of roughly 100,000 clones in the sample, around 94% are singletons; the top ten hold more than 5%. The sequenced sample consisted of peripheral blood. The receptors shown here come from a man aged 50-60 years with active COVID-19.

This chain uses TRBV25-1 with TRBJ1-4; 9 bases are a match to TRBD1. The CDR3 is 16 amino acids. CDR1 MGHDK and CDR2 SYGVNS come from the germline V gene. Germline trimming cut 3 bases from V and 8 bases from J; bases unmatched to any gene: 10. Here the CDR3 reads CASSDTGQGTGEKLFF. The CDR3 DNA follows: TGTGCCAGCAGTGATACCGGACAGGGGACAGGCGAAAAACTGTTTTTT.

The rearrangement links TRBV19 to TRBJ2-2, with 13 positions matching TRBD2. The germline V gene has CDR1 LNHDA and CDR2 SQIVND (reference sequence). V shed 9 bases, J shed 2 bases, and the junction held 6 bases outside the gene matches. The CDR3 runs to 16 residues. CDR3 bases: TGTGCCAGCACCGAGGGACTAGCGGGAAACACCGGGGAGCTGTTTTTT. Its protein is CASTEGLAGNTGELFF.

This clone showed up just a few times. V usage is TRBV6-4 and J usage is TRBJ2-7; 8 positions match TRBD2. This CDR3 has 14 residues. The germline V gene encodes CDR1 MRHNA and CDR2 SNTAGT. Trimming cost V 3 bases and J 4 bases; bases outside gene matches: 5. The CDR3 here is CASSEGGRLYEQYF. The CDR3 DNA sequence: TGTGCCAGCAGTGAAGGCGGGAGGTTGTACGAGCAGTACTTC.

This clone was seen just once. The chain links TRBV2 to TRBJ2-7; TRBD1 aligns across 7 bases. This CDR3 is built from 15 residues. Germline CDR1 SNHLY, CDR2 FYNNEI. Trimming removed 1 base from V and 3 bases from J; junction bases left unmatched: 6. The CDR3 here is CASSEGQGQYYEQYF. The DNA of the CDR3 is TGTGCCAGCAGTGAAGGACAGGGACAGTACTACGAGCAGTACTTC.

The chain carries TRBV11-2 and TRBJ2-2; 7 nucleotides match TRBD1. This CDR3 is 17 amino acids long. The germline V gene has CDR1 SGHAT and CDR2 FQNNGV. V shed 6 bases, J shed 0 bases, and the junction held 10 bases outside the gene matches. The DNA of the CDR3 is TGTGCCAGCAGGCGATCCCCCGGGACAGCGAACACCGGGGAGCTGTTTTTT. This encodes CASRRSPGTANTGELFF.

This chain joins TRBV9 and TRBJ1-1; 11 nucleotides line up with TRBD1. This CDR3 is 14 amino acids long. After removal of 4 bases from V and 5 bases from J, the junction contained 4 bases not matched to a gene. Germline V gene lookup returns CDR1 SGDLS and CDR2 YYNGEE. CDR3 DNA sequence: TGTGCCAGCAGCTTTGGACAGGGGGCGACTGAAGCTTTCTTT. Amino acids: CASSFGQGATEAFF.

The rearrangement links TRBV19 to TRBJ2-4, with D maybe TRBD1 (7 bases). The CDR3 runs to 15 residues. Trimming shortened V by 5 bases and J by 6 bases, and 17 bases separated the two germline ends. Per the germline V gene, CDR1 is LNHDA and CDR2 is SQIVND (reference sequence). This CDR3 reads CASSLQGGGGNIQYF. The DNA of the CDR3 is TGTGCCAGTAGTCTCCAGGGGGGAGGAGGAAACATTCAGTACTTC.

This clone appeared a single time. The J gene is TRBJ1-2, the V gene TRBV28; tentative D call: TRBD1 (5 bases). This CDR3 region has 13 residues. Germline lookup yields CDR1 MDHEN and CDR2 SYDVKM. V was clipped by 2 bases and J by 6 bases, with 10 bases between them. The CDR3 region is CASSLTDINGYTF. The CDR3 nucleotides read TGTGCCAGCAGTTTAACGGACATTAATGGCTACACCTTC.

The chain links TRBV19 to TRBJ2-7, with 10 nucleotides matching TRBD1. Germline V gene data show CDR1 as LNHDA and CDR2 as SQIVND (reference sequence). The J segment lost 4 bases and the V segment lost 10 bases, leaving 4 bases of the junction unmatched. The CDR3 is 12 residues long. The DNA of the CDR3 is TGTGCCACTGGGACAGGGGTTTACGAGCAGTACTTC. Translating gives CATGTGVYEQYF.

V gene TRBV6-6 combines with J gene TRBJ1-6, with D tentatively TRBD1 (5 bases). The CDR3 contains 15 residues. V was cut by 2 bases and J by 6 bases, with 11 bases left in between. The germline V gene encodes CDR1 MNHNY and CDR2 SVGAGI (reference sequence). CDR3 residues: CASSYAQGGNSPLHF. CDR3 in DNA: TGTGCCAGCAGTTACGCCCAGGGTGGTAATTCACCCCTCCACTTT.

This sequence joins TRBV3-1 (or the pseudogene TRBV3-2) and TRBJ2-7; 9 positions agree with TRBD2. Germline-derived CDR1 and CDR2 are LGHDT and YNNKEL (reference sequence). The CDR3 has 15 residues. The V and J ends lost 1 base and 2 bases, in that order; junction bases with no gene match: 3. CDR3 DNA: TGTGCCAGCAGCCAAGTCAGCGGGGGGACCTACGAGCAGTACTTC. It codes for CASSQVSGGTYEQYF.

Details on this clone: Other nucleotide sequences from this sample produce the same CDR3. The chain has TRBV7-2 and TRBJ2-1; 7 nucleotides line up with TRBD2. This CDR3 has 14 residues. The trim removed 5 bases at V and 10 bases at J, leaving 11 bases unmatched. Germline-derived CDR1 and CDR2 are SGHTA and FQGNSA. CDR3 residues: CASSRGGGWGEQFF. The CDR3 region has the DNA TGTGCCAGCAGCCGGGGCGGGGGTTGGGGGGAGCAGTTCTTC.